This TCR beta chain appears in the sequencing data of a study of blood T cell repertoires in COVID-19. J was trimmed by 1 base and V by 0 bases; bases with no gene match: 9. Germline values: CDR1 MGHRA, CDR2 YSYEKL. CDR3 length equals 21 residues. Only in-frame clones appear in the TCRdb table, and some are missing; sequencing was by immunoSEQ multiplex PCR. Of around 200,000 clones in the sample, approximately 91% were seen once. The material sequenced was peripheral blood. The source of this sequence is a man between 25 and 39 years old with acute or convalescent COVID-19. J is TRBJ2-4 and V is TRBV4-1; 16 bases match TRBD2. The CDR3 nucleotides are TGCGCCAGCAGCCAAGATGGGACTAGCGGGAGGGCTGGGGCTGCCAAAAACATTCAGTACTTC. Amino acids: CASSQDGTSGRAGAAKNIQYF.